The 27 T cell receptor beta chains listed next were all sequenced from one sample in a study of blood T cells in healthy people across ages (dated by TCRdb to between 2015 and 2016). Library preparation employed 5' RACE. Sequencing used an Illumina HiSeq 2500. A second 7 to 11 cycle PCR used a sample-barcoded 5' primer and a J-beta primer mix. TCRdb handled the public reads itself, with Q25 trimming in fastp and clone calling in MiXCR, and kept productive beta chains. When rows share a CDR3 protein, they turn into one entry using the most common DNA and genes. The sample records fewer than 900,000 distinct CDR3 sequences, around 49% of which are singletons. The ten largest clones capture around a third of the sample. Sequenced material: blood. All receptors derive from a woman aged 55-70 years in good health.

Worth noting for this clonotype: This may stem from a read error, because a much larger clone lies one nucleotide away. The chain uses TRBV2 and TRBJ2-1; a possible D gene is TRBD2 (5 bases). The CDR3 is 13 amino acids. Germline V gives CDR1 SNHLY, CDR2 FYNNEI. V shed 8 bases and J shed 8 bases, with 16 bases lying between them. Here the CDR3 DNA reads TGTGCCAGCGGACTCGAATCGAACGATGAGCAGTTCTTC. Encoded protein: CASGLESNDEQFF. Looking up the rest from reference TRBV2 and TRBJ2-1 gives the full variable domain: EPEVTQTPSHQVTQMGQEVILRCVPISNHLYFYWYRQILGQKVEFLVSFYNNEISEKSEIFDDQFSVERPDGSNFTLKIRSTKLEDSAMYFCASGLESNDEQFFGPGTRLTVL.

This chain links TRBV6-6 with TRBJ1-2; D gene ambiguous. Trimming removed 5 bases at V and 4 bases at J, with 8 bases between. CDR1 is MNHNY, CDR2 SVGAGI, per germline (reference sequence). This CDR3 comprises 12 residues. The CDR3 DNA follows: TGTGCCAGCAGTCGGATAAGCTATGGCTACACCTTC. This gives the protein CASSRISYGYTF.

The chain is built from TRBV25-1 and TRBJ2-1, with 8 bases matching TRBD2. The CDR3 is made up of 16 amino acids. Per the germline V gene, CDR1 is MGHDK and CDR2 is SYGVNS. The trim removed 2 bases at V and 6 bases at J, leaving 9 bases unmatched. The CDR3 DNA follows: TGTGCCAGCAGTGAAGAAGGTAGCGGGACGTTCAATGAGCAGTTCTTC. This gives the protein CASSEEGSGTFNEQFF.

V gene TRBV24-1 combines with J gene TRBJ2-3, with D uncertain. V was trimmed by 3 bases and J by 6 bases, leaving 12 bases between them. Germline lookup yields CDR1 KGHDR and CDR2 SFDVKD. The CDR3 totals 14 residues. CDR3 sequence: CATSDVRGVDTQYF. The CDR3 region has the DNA TGTGCCACCAGTGATGTGCGTGGTGTTGATACGCAGTATTTT.

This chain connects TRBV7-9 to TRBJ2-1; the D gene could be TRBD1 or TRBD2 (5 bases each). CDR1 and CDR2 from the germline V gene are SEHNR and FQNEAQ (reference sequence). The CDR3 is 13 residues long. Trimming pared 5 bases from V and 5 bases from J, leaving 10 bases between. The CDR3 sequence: CASSRDPNNEQFF. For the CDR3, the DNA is TGTGCCAGCAGCCGGGACCCTAACAATGAGCAGTTCTTC.

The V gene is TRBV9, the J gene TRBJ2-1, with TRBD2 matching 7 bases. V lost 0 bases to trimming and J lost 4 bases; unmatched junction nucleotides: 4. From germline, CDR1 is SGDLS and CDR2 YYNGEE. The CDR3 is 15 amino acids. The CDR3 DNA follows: TGTGCCAGCAGCGTAGGGCGGGAGACTTACAATGAGCAGTTCTTC. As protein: CASSVGRETYNEQFF. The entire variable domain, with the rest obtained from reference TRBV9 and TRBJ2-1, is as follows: DSGVTQTPKHLITATGQRVTLRCSPRSGDLSVYWYQQSLDQGLQFLIQYYNGEERAKGNILERFSAQQFPDLHSELNLSSLELGDSALYFCASSVGRETYNEQFFGPGTRLTVL.

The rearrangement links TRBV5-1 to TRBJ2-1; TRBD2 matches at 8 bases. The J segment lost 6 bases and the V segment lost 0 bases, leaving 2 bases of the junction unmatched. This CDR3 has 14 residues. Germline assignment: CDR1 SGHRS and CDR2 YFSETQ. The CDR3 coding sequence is TGCGCCAGCAGCTTGGATGGACTAGCCAATGAGCAGTTCTTC. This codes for CASSLDGLANEQFF. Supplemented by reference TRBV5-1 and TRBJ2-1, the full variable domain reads KAGVTQTPRYLIKTRGQQVTLSCSPISGHRSVSWYQQTPGQGLQFLFEYFSETQRNKGNFPGRFSGRQFSNSRSEMNVSTLELGDSALYLCASSLDGLANEQFFGPGTRLTVL.

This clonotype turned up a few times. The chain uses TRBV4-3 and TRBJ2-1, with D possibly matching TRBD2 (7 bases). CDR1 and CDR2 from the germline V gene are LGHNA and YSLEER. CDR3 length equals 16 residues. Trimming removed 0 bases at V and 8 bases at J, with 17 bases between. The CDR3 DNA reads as TGCGCCAGCAGCCAAGATAACGGGGGGCTTGAGTATGAGCAGTTCTTC. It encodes CASSQDNGGLEYEQFF.

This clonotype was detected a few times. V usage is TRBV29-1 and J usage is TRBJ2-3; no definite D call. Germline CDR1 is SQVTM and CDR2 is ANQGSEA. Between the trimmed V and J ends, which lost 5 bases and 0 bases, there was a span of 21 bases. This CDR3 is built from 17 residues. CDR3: CSVQVARATTSTDTQYF. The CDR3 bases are TGCAGCGTTCAGGTCGCAAGGGCTACAACTAGCACAGATACGCAGTATTTT.

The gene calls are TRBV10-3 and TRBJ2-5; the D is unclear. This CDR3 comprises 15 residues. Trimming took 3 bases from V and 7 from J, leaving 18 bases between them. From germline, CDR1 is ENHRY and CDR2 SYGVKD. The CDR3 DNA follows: TGTGCCATCAGTGATAGTAGGATCCAGAGTGGGACCCAGTACTTC. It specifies CAISDSRIQSGTQYF.

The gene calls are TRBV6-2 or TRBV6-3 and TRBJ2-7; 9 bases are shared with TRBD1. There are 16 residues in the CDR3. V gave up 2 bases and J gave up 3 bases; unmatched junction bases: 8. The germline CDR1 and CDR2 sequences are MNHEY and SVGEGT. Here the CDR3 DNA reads TGTGCCAGCAGTTACCCACAGGGGGCGAAGAGCTACGAGCAGTACTTC. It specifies CASSYPQGAKSYEQYF.

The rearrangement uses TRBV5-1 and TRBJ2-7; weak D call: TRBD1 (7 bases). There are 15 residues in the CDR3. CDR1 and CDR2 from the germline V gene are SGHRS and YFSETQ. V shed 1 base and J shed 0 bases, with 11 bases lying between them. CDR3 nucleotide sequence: TGCGCCAGCAGCTTGACAGGGGACTTCTCCTACGAGCAGTACTTC. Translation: CASSLTGDFSYEQYF.

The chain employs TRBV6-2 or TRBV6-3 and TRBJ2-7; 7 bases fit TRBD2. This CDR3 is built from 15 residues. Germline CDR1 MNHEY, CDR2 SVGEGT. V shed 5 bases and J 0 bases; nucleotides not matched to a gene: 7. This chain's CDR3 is CASSDGLVSSYEQYF. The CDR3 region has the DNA TGTGCCAGCAGTGACGGACTAGTCAGCTCCTACGAGCAGTACTTC.

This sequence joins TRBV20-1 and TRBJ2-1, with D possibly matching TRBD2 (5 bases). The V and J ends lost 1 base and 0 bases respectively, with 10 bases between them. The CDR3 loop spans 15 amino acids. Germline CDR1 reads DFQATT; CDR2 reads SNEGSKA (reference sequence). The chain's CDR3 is CSARAGSPSYNEQFF. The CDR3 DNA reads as TGCAGTGCTAGAGCTGGGAGTCCCTCCTACAATGAGCAGTTCTTC.

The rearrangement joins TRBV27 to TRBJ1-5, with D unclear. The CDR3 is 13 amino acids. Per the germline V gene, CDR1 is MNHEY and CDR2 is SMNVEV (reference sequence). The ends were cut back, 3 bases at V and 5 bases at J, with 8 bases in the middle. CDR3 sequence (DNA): TGTGCCAGCAGTTTTTTAGGGCATCAGCCCCAGCATTTT. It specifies CASSFLGHQPQHF.

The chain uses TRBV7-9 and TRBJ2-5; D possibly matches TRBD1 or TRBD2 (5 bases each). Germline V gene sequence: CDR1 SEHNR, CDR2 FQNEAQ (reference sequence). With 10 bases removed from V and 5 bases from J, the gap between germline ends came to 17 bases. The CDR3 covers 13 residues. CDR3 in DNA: TGTGCCACCTCCGGGGCGGTTGGGGAGACCCAGTACTTC. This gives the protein CATSGAVGETQYF.

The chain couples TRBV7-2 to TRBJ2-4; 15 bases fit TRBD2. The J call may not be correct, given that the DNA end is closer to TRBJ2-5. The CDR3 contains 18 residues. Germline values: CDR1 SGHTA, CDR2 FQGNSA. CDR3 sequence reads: CASSRSGLAGGGQETQYF. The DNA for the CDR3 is TGTGCCAGCAGCCGCTCGGGACTAGCGGGAGGAGGGCAAGAGACCCAGTACTTC.

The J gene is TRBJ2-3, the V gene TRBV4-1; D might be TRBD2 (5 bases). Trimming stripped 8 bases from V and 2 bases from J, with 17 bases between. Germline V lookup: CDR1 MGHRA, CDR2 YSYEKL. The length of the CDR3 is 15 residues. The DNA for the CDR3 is TGCGCCAGCTCCAGGTCCGAGGGATCCACAGATACGCAGTATTTT. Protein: CASSRSEGSTDTQYF.

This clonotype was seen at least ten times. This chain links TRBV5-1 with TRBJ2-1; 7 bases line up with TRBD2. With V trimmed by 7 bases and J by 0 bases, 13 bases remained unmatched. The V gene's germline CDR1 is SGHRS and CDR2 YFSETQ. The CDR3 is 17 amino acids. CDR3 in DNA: TGCGCCAGCGCAAGGGCACTAGCGCAGAGCTCCTACAATGAGCAGTTCTTC. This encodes CASARALAQSSYNEQFF.

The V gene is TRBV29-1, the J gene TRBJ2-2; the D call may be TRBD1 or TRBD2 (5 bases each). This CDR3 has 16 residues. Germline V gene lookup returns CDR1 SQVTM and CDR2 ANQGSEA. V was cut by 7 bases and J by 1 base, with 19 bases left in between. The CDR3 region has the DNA TGCAGCGATGTGCGTGTGGGACGGCGGAACACCGGGGAGCTGTTTTTT. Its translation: CSDVRVGRRNTGELFF.

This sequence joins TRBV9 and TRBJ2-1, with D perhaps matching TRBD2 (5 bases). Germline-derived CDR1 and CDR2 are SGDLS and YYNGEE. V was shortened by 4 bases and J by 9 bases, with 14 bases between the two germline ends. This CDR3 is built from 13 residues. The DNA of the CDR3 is TGTGCCAGCAGCCTAGTTGTAAGCGGTGAGCAGTTCTTC. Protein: CASSLVVSGEQFF.

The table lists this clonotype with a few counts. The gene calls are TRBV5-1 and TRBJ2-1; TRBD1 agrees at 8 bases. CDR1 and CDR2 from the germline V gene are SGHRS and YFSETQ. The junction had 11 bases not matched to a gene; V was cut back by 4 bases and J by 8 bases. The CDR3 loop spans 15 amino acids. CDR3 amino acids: CASSPGTGSLDEQFF. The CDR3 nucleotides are TGCGCCAGCAGCCCCGGGACAGGATCACTCGATGAGCAGTTCTTC.

The CDR3 reads CASSPGTVLEKLFF. The CDR3 DNA is TGCGCCAGCAGCCCCGGGACAGTCTTGGAAAAACTGTTTTTT. The chain is built from TRBV5-1 and TRBJ1-4, with 7 bases identical to TRBD1. The V gene's germline CDR1 is SGHRS and CDR2 YFSETQ. This CDR3 has 14 amino acids. Trimming took 4 bases from V and 8 from J; bases not matched to a gene: 8. The whole variable domain, remainder taken from reference TRBV5-1 and TRBJ1-4, is KAGVTQTPRYLIKTRGQQVTLSCSPISGHRSVSWYQQTPGQGLQFLFEYFSETQRNKGNFPGRFSGRQFSNSRSEMNVSTLELGDSALYLCASSPGTVLEKLFFGSGTQLSVL.

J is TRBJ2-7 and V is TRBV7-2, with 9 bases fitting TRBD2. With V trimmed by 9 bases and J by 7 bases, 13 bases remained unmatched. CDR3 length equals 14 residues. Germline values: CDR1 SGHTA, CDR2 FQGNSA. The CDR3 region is CASRIGGTSNEQYF. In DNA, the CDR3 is TGTGCCAGTCGGATAGGGGGGACTAGCAATGAGCAGTACTTC.

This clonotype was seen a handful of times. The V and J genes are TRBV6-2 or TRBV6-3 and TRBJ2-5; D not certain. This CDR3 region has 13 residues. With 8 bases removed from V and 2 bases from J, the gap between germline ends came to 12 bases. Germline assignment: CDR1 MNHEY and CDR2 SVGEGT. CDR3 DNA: TGTGCCAGCCGGCAGCTCCCTCAAGAGACCCAGTACTTC. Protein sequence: CASRQLPQETQYF.

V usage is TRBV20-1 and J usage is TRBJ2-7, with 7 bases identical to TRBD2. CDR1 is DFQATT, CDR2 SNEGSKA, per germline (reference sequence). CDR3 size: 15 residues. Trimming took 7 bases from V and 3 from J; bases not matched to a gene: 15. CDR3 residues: CSVIPSGGRGYEQYF. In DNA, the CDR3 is TGCAGTGTAATCCCCTCCGGCGGGAGAGGCTACGAGCAGTACTTC.

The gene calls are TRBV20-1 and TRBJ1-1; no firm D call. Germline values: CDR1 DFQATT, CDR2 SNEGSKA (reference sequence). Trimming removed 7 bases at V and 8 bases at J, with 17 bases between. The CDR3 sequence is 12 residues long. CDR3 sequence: CSVFRLGEEAFF. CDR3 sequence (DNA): TGCAGTGTGTTCCGATTGGGAGAAGAAGCTTTCTTT.